The 32 T cell receptor beta chains reported below all come from one sample, sequenced in a study of T-cell reconstitution after alpha-beta-depleted transplantation in children. Unique molecular identifiers were used to barcode this TCRbeta library. Each CDR3 protein gets one entry after TCRdb re-called the PCR reads with MiXCR. This sample carries roughly 310,000 distinct CDR3 sequences, over 20% of them seen once, and the ten largest clones take approximately 9.9%. This specimen was PBMCs, mostly from graft donor cells, taken 180 days after TCRalphabeta/CD19-depleted stem cell transplant. All receptors derive from a male patient younger than 18 who had a stem cell transplant for acute lymphoblastic leukemia, so the T cells may come from the graft donor.

In this sample, this clonotype turned up a few times. This rearrangement joins TRBV20-1 to TRBJ1-1, with 9 positions matching TRBD1. Germline loops: CDR1 DFQATT, CDR2 SNEGSKA (reference sequence). The CDR3 runs 12 residues. The CDR3 spells CRTTGQGTEAFF. The CDR3 DNA reads as TGCAGAACTACGGGACAGGGCACTGAAGCTTTCTTT.

V is TRBV25-1 and J is TRBJ2-4; D remains ambiguous. This CDR3 is built from 13 residues. Per germline, CDR1 MGHDK and CDR2 SYGVNS. The V end lost 1 base, the J end lost 9 bases, and 10 bases lay between the germline ends. The CDR3 is CASSELTPSIQYF. CDR3 DNA: TGTGCCAGCAGTGAATTAACCCCGAGCATTCAGTACTTC.

This clonotype was seen more than once but under ten times. The genes are TRBV7-9 and TRBJ1-5; D ambiguous. V lost 4 bases, J lost 5 bases, and 9 bases lay in between. The CDR3 length is 13 residues. The V gene's germline CDR1 is SEHNR and CDR2 FQNEAQ (reference sequence). CDR3 nucleotide sequence: TGTGCCAGCAGCTCGGGTATTTATCAGCCCCAGCATTTT. Its protein product is CASSSGIYQPQHF. The complete variable domain, with remaining parts taken from reference TRBV7-9 and TRBJ1-5, reads DTGVSQNPRHKITKRGQNVTFRCDPISEHNRLYWYRQTLGQGPEFLTYFQNEAQLEKSRLLSDRFSAERPKGSFSTLEIQRTEQGDSAMYLCASSSGIYQPQHFGDGTRLSIL.

Only a few counts were recorded for this clonotype. The chain uses TRBV30 and TRBJ2-3, with 7 bases matching TRBD1. Germline V gene data show CDR1 as GTSNPN and CDR2 as SVGIG (reference sequence). V lost 6 bases to trimming and J lost 0 bases; unmatched junction nucleotides: 12. The CDR3 totals 16 residues. The CDR3 region is CACIPLDRHSTDTQYF. The CDR3 bases are TGTGCCTGCATTCCTTTGGACAGGCATAGCACAGATACGCAGTATTTT.

This clonotype was seen more than once but under ten times. The chain employs TRBV29-1 and TRBJ1-1; no clear D gene. Trimming cost V 6 bases and J 8 bases, with 13 bases left between them. CDR3 length equals 11 residues. Germline CDR1 is SQVTM and CDR2 is ANQGSEA. The CDR3 region has the DNA TGCAGCGTCCCCGCATTGGGGGAAGCTTTCTTT. Encoded protein: CSVPALGEAFF.

The chain links TRBV6-6 to TRBJ1-3; tentative D call: TRBD1 (5 bases). This CDR3 region has 13 residues. The V and J ends lost 6 bases and 8 bases respectively, with 14 bases between them. The germline V gene has CDR1 MNHNY and CDR2 SVGAGI (reference sequence). CDR3 residues: CASRASGWDTIYF. CDR3 coding DNA: TGTGCCAGCAGAGCTTCAGGGTGGGACACCATATATTTT.

The chain has TRBV18 and TRBJ2-3, with 7 bases that match TRBD1. V shed 4 bases, J shed 4 bases, and the junction held 5 bases outside the gene matches. Germline CDR1 is KGHSH and CDR2 is LQKENI. The CDR3 length is 14 residues. CDR3 sequence: CASSLTGWADTQYF. The CDR3 DNA sequence: TGTGCCAGCTCACTGACAGGGTGGGCAGATACGCAGTATTTT.

J is TRBJ1-1 and V is TRBV7-3; D is possibly TRBD1 (5 bases). The CDR3 loop spans 11 amino acids. Germline CDR1 is SGHTA and CDR2 is FQGTGA. Between the trimmed V and J ends, which lost 10 bases and 4 bases, there was a span of 10 bases. The CDR3 reads CATQGGTEAFF. CDR3 sequence (DNA): TGTGCCACCCAGGGAGGCACTGAAGCTTTCTTT.

A few counts support this clonotype. The rearrangement joins TRBV21-1 to TRBJ2-7; the table's D call of TRBD1 was not tested on the DNA. TRBV21-1 corresponds to a pseudogene. The CDR3 covers 16 residues. The CDR3 coding sequence is TGTGCCAGCAGCTGGGGCAGGACCCAAAGCTCCTACGAGCAGTACTTC. Amino acid sequence: CASSWGRTQSSYEQYF.

There are a few counts of this clonotype. This sequence joins TRBV7-3 and TRBJ2-3; TRBD2 might be the D (6 bases). The ends were cut back, 2 bases at V and 4 bases at J, with 13 bases in the middle. Germline V CDR1 and CDR2: SGHTA, FQGTGA. The CDR3 covers 15 residues. CDR3 in amino acids: CASSLYGSGPDTQYF. CDR3 in DNA: TGTGCCAGCAGCTTATACGGGAGCGGCCCAGATACGCAGTATTTT.

This clonotype occurred many times. The chain recombines TRBV12-5 with TRBJ2-5; D remains unclear. With 2 bases removed from V and 4 bases from J, the gap between germline ends came to 8 bases. Germline CDR1 is LGHNT and CDR2 is FRNRAP. The CDR3 length is 13 residues. CDR3 sequence: CASGLSSLETQYF. The CDR3 nucleotides read TGTGCTAGTGGTTTGTCATCCCTAGAGACCCAGTACTTC. Complete variable domain (other parts from reference TRBV12-5 and TRBJ2-5): DARVTQTPRHKVTEMGQEVTMRCQPILGHNTVFWYRQTMMQGLELLAYFRNRAPLDDSGMPKDRFSAEMPDATLATLKIQPSEPRDSAVYFCASGLSSLETQYFGPGTRLLVL.

V usage is TRBV10-3 and J usage is TRBJ2-7; TRBD1 might be the D (5 bases). The V end lost 4 bases, the J end lost 2 bases, and 9 bases lay between the germline ends. From germline, CDR1 is ENHRY and CDR2 SYGVKD. The CDR3 has 13 residues. In DNA form, the CDR3 reads TGTGCCATCAGTGTGGCGACAGCCTACGAGCAGTACTTC. It specifies CAISVATAYEQYF.

This chain uses TRBV12-5 with TRBJ2-2; 8 bases agree with TRBD2. V dropped 10 bases and J dropped 5; count of bases not matched to a gene: 12. CDR1 and CDR2 from the germline V gene are LGHNT and FRNRAP. This CDR3 region has 15 residues. This CDR3 reads CATTGGLGRTGELFF. The CDR3 region has the DNA TGTGCTACCACGGGGGGGCTAGGACGGACCGGGGAGCTGTTTTTT.

This clonotype was observed at least ten times. The J gene is TRBJ2-7, the V gene TRBV29-1, with 10 bases that match TRBD2. Looked up from germline, CDR1 is SQVTM and CDR2 is ANQGSEA. The CDR3 consists of 16 residues. V shed 4 bases, J shed 1 base, and the junction held 10 bases outside the gene matches. For the CDR3, the DNA is TGCAGCGTTGTGGGGGCCCTAGCGGGAGCATCCTACGAGCAGTACTTC. Protein product: CSVVGALAGASYEQYF.

In this sample, this clonotype turned up a few times. V is TRBV25-1 and J is TRBJ2-6; D unclear. Trimming cost V 6 bases and J 0 bases, with 9 bases left between them. This CDR3 is built from 15 residues. Per germline, CDR1 MGHDK and CDR2 SYGVNS. The CDR3 region has the DNA TGTGCCAGCAGGGACCCGAGCTCTGGGGCCAACGTCCTGACTTTC. Its translation is CASRDPSSGANVLTF.

CDR3 sequence reads: CASSLAIRTYEQYF. For the CDR3, the DNA is TGTGCCAGCAGCTTAGCTATCCGCACCTACGAGCAGTACTTC. This chain connects TRBV11-1 to TRBJ2-7; D remains unclear. V lost 0 bases and J lost 2, with 8 bases in between. CDR3 length equals 14 residues. Germline V gene data show CDR1 as SGHAT and CDR2 as FQDESV (reference sequence).

The chain uses TRBV5-6 and TRBJ1-4, with TRBD1 matching 9 bases. After removal of 4 bases from V and 7 bases from J, the junction contained 8 bases not matched to a gene. This CDR3 has 15 residues. Germline loops: CDR1 SGHDT, CDR2 YYEEEE. The CDR3 region is CASSLTGGVTEKLFF. Here the CDR3 DNA reads TGTGCCAGCAGCCTGACAGGGGGGGTCACTGAAAAACTGTTTTTT.

The genes are TRBV20-1 and TRBJ1-5; D is ambiguous. V was shortened by 2 bases and J by 0 bases, with 14 bases between the two germline ends. The CDR3 has 16 amino acids. CDR1 is DFQATT and CDR2 is SNEGSKA in the germline V gene (reference sequence). The CDR3 nucleotides are TGCAGTGCTAGACCCATCGGGATTTATAGCAATCAGCCCCAGCATTTT. Translated: CSARPIGIYSNQPQHF.

There are a few counts of this clonotype. The chain is built from TRBV7-8 and TRBJ1-6; 8 nucleotides align to TRBD1. CDR3 length: 18 amino acids. J gave up 5 bases and V 5 bases, and 14 bases lay outside the gene matches. Looked up from germline, CDR1 is SGHVS and CDR2 is FQNEAQ. The DNA of the CDR3 is TGTGCCAGCAGCCTTAAGTGGACAGGGCGAAAGGATAATTCACCCCTCCACTTT. Its protein is CASSLKWTGRKDNSPLHF.

A few counts support this clonotype. This chain uses TRBV28 with TRBJ1-2; D uncertain. CDR1 MDHEN and CDR2 SYDVKM come from the germline V gene. The CDR3 totals 12 residues. The V end was cut by 1 base, the J end by 4 bases, with 4 bases between. CDR3 DNA: TGTGCCAGCAGTTTATTCGGCTATGGCTACACCTTC. Translated, it gives CASSLFGYGYTF.

The chain carries TRBV7-9 and TRBJ2-1, with 7 bases that match TRBD2. Unmatched junction bases numbered 6, after V lost 5 bases and J lost 2 bases. The CDR3 length is 15 residues. Germline lookup yields CDR1 SEHNR and CDR2 FQNEAQ (reference sequence). The CDR3 sequence is CASSNWTRTYNEQFF. CDR3 sequence (DNA): TGTGCCAGCAGCAACTGGACTAGAACCTACAATGAGCAGTTCTTC.

The sample holds a few counts of this clonotype. V gene TRBV5-6 combines with J gene TRBJ1-6, with 9 bases that match TRBD1. CDR1 and CDR2 from the germline V gene are SGHDT and YYEEEE. The CDR3 covers 17 residues. Trimming removed 0 bases from V and 7 bases from J; junction bases left unmatched: 8. The CDR3 DNA sequence: TGTGCCAGCAGCTTGGTAACCGGGACAGGGCTGAATTCACCCCTCCACTTT. Amino acids: CASSLVTGTGLNSPLHF. Using reference TRBV5-6 and TRBJ1-6 for the parts outside the CDR3, the full variable domain is DAGVTQSPTHLIKTRGQQVTLRCSPKSGHDTVSWYQQALGQGPQFIFQYYEEEERQRGNFPDRFSGHQFPNYSSELNVNALLLGDSALYLCASSLVTGTGLNSPLHFGNGTRLTVT.

This clonotype was seen a few times. The genes are TRBV20-1 and TRBJ1-1; D not resolved. The germline CDR1 and CDR2 sequences are DFQATT and SNEGSKA (reference sequence). CDR3 length equals 13 residues. This CDR3 is CRAGGSLNTEAFF. CDR3 bases: TGCAGGGCGGGAGGCAGCTTGAACACTGAAGCTTTCTTT.

The table lists this clonotype with many counts. The chain joins TRBV7-6 to TRBJ2-2; D assignment may be TRBD1 or TRBD2 (7 bases each). V was cut by 2 bases and J by 6 bases, with 16 bases left in between. CDR1 and CDR2 from the germline V gene are SGHVS and FNYEAQ. The CDR3 length is 16 residues. The CDR3 nucleotides read TGTGCCAGCAGCTTACGGTCGTCAGGGGGGGCCGGGGAGCTGTTTTTT. This translates into CASSLRSSGGAGELFF. The whole variable domain, remainder taken from reference TRBV7-6 and TRBJ2-2, is GAGVSQSPRYKVTKRGQDVALRCDPISGHVSLYWYRQALGQGPEFLTYFNYEAQQDKSGLPNDRFSAERPEGSISTLTIQRTEQRDSAMYRCASSLRSSGGAGELFFGEGSRLTVL.

In this sample, this clonotype turned up many times. This chain uses TRBV3-1 with TRBJ2-3; 13 positions match TRBD2. With V trimmed by 6 bases and J by 3 bases, 6 bases remained unmatched. The CDR3 is made up of 16 amino acids. From germline, CDR1 is LGHDT and CDR2 YNNKEL (reference sequence). In DNA form, the CDR3 reads TGTGCCAGCAGTCTTAGGACTAGCGGGAGAACAGATACGCAGTATTTT. The encoded protein is CASSLRTSGRTDTQYF.

This clonotype was recorded a few times. V usage is TRBV4-1 and J usage is TRBJ2-1, with unresolved D. Germline values: CDR1 MGHRA, CDR2 YSYEKL. The CDR3 contains 16 residues. V was shortened by 0 bases and J by 4 bases, with 13 bases between the two germline ends. CDR3 loop: CASSQETNMGYNEQFF. Here the CDR3 DNA reads TGCGCCAGCAGCCAAGAGACGAATATGGGGTACAATGAGCAGTTCTTC.

This clonotype has only a few counts. The CDR3 DNA is TGTGCCAGCAGTTTAGGTACATGGGACAGGGGGAGCAATCAGCCCCAGCATTTT. Its translation: CASSLGTWDRGSNQPQHF. The genes are TRBV3-1 and TRBJ1-5, with 11 bases matching TRBD1. CDR3 length: 18 amino acids. V shed 6 bases, J shed 1 base, and the junction held 11 bases outside the gene matches. Looked up from germline, CDR1 is LGHDT and CDR2 is YNNKEL (reference sequence).

The rearrangement uses TRBV20-1 and TRBJ2-3, with 9 bases lining up with TRBD2. Germline CDR1 DFQATT, CDR2 SNEGSKA (reference sequence). The CDR3 consists of 17 residues. V trimming: 5 bases; J trimming: 0 bases; junction bases outside the gene matches: 12. For the CDR3, the DNA is TGCAGTGCTCACCCTATCGGACTAGCGCCTAGCACAGATACGCAGTATTTT. Translating gives CSAHPIGLAPSTDTQYF.

The CDR3 protein is CASSAGTRPYEQYF. The CDR3 DNA reads TGCGCCAGCAGTGCCGGGACTAGACCCTACGAGCAGTACTTC. This chain uses TRBV10-1 with TRBJ2-7, with TRBD2 matching 8 bases. The germline V gene has CDR1 WNHNN and CDR2 SYGVQD (reference sequence). The CDR3 extends over 14 amino acids. Germline trimming cut 4 bases from V and 2 bases from J; bases unmatched to any gene: 4.

V and J are TRBV15 and TRBJ2-5; D remains ambiguous. The CDR3 is made up of 13 amino acids. Trimming pared 1 base from V and 5 bases from J, leaving 8 bases between. The germline V gene has CDR1 LNHNV and CDR2 YYDKDF (reference sequence). CDR3 bases: TGTGCCACCAGCAGAGTTCTCACGGAGACCCAGTACTTC. It translates to CATSRVLTETQYF.

The sample holds a few counts of this clonotype. The chain is built from TRBV20-1 and TRBJ2-2; either TRBD1 or TRBD2 may supply D (5 bases each). The germline V gene has CDR1 DFQATT and CDR2 SNEGSKA (reference sequence). The length of the CDR3 is 15 residues. V lost 3 bases to trimming and J lost 3 bases, with 14 bases between them. The CDR3 DNA follows: TGCAGTGCTAGGTACCCGGGACCCCACACCGGGGAGCTGTTTTTT. It codes for CSARYPGPHTGELFF.

This clonotype was found a few times. The chain couples TRBV3-1 to TRBJ2-5; the D is unclear. The germline CDR1 and CDR2 sequences are LGHDT and YNNKEL (reference sequence). The V gene lost 1 base and the J gene lost 7 bases, with 10 bases spanning the gap. This CDR3 has 13 amino acids. CDR3 coding DNA: TGTGCCAGCAGCCAAGTCGACGTCGTGACCCAGTACTTC. Protein product: CASSQVDVVTQYF.